The clone carrying this T cell receptor (beta chain) was seen repeatedly, ten times or more. No antigen is known for it. This sample is part of a study of T-cell reconstitution after alpha-beta-depleted transplantation in children. Regarding the study as a whole: By about two months after transplant, alpha-beta T cells reportedly arose from several hundred graft clones that had expanded. Day-60 TCRbeta diversity that was high in some patients was derived from surviving recipient T cells and thymic progenitors. Counts and diversity of T cells one year after transplant came mostly from newly produced T cells.

TCRbeta library preparation incorporated unique molecular identifiers. TCRdb used MiXCR to reprocess the PCR reads, holding one entry per CDR3 protein. Found here are about 200,000 distinct CDR3 sequences, around 7% of them singletons; the top ten hold just over 5.5%. The CDR3 contains 14 residues. Trimming left V 5 bases short and J 3 bases short, with 13 bases between. Germline CDR1 and CDR2: LGHDT and YNNKEL (reference sequence). This TCR derives from a boy between 2 and 15 years old with acute lymphoblastic leukemia, due to receive a stem cell transplant. Sequencing used PBMCs, obtained before TCRalphabeta/CD19-depleted stem cell transplant. The chain recombines TRBV3-1 with TRBJ2-5; D is unresolved. CDR3 DNA sequence: TGTGCCAGCAGCGCGACTGCTACCAAAGAGACCCAGTACTTC. Residues: CASSATATKETQYF.